Each of the 27 T cell receptor beta chains below was sequenced from the same sample in a study of T-cell reconstitution after alpha-beta-depleted transplantation in children. Researchers prepared the TCRbeta library using unique molecular identifiers, the study reports. TCRdb redid the calling of the PCR reads with MiXCR, one entry per CDR3 protein. The sample contains around 530,000 distinct CDR3 sequences, 30% to 35% of which appear only once. The sample in question was PBMCs from the stem cell graft donor, obtained from the stem cell graft. All receptors come from a human donor who donated a stem cell graft to a child with aplastic anemia.

The V gene is TRBV11-2, the J gene TRBJ2-1; 7 nucleotides align to TRBD2. V was clipped by 5 bases and J by 13 bases; unmatched bases: 20. In germline, CDR1 is SGHAT, CDR2 FQNNGV. CDR3 length: 16 residues. Here the CDR3 reads CASSPGMGEGLMGQFF. CDR3 nucleotides: TGTGCCAGCAGCCCCGGTATGGGGGAGGGCCTCATGGGACAGTTCTTC.

The chain links TRBV24-1 to TRBJ2-1; possibly TRBD2 for D (5 bases). V was trimmed by 3 bases and J by 3 bases, leaving 11 bases between them. CDR3 length: 15 amino acids. CDR1 is KGHDR and CDR2 is SFDVKD in the germline V gene. The CDR3 sequence: CATSDQAARYNEQFF. The CDR3 DNA reads TGTGCCACCAGTGATCAAGCGGCCCGCTACAATGAGCAGTTCTTC.

This clonotype was picked up a small number of times. The chain has TRBV7-2 and TRBJ1-5; D not certain. V was clipped by 5 bases and J by 5 bases, with 13 bases between them. The germline V gene has CDR1 SGHTA and CDR2 FQGNSA. The CDR3 is made up of 14 amino acids. The CDR3 reads CASSREVWDQPQHF. For the CDR3, the DNA is TGTGCCAGCAGCCGTGAGGTATGGGATCAGCCCCAGCATTTT. The whole variable domain, remainder taken from reference TRBV7-2 and TRBJ1-5, is GAGVSQSPSNKVTEKGKDVELRCDPISGHTALYWYRQSLGQGLEFLIYFQGNSAPDKSGLPSDRFSAERTGGSVSTLTIQRTQQEDSAVYLCASSREVWDQPQHFGDGTRLSIL.

This clonotype occurred many times. This rearrangement joins TRBV7-7 to TRBJ1-1; D is possibly TRBD1 (5 bases). Germline CDR1 and CDR2: SSHAT and FNYEAQ (reference sequence). This CDR3 comprises 13 residues. The ends were cut back, 2 bases at V and 5 bases at J, with 9 bases in the middle. This CDR3 reads CASSLTGVTEAFF. DNA of the CDR3: TGTGCCAGCAGCTTAACGGGGGTAACTGAAGCTTTCTTT. Full variable domain (remainder filled in from reference TRBV7-7 and TRBJ1-1): GAGVSQSPRYKVTKRGQDVTLRCDPISSHATLYWYQQALGQGPEFLTYFNYEAQPDKSGLPSDRFSAERPEGSISTLTIQRTEQRDSAMYRCASSLTGVTEAFFGQGTRLTVV.

The chain joins TRBV15 to TRBJ2-5; 7 positions match TRBD2. The ends lost 4 bases at V and 2 bases at J; junction bases unmatched: 7. The CDR3 length is 15 residues. Looked up from germline, CDR1 is LNHNV and CDR2 is YYDKDF (reference sequence). CDR3 amino acids: CATSTLGLVQETQYF. The CDR3 DNA reads as TGTGCCACCAGCACTTTAGGACTAGTTCAAGAGACCCAGTACTTC.

This clonotype has just a few counts. The gene calls are TRBV20-1 and TRBJ2-7, with D possibly matching TRBD1 (5 bases). Germline V CDR1 and CDR2: DFQATT, SNEGSKA (reference sequence). V was shortened by 0 bases and J by 3 bases, with 12 bases between the two germline ends. The CDR3 covers 14 residues. The CDR3 loop is CSARDLQVGYEQYF. The CDR3 DNA sequence: TGCAGTGCTAGAGATCTACAGGTCGGCTACGAGCAGTACTTC.

CDR3 amino acids: CSASPGTDYGYTF. In DNA, the CDR3 is TGCAGTGCTAGCCCCGGGACTGACTATGGCTACACCTTC. V usage is TRBV20-1 and J usage is TRBJ1-2; D possibly corresponds to TRBD1 (5 bases). Trimming took off 3 bases at V and 3 bases at J, with 11 bases between the two ends. The CDR3 sequence is 13 residues long. The germline CDR1 and CDR2 sequences are DFQATT and SNEGSKA (reference sequence).

DNA of the CDR3: TGTGCCAGCAGTTTACCGGGATCGCCACACAATGAGCAGTTCTTC. It codes for CASSLPGSPHNEQFF. The gene calls are TRBV12-3 or TRBV12-4 and TRBJ2-1; D may be TRBD2 (5 bases). The ends were cut back, 2 bases at V and 5 bases at J, with 13 bases in the middle. CDR3 length equals 15 residues.

This clonotype was observed a handful of times. The chain is built from TRBV12-3 or TRBV12-4 and TRBJ2-7; 9 positions match TRBD1. V was pared by 0 bases and J by 5 bases, with 5 bases of the junction left unmatched. The CDR3 covers 15 residues. In DNA form, the CDR3 reads TGTGCCAGCAGTTTAGCCCTACAGGGGGCCGACGAGCAGTACGTC. Its protein is CASSLALQGADEQYV.

This clonotype was found a few times. The chain carries TRBV18 and TRBJ2-1; 8 nucleotides line up with TRBD2. The germline CDR1 and CDR2 sequences are KGHSH and LQKENI. The CDR3 loop spans 15 amino acids. J gave up 7 bases and V 6 bases, and 11 bases lay outside the gene matches. CDR3 nucleotides: TGTGCCAGCTCCCCTCCGGGAGGGCCGCAGAATGAGCAGTTCTTC. Its translation is CASSPPGGPQNEQFF.

This clonotype was seen only a few times. V usage is TRBV27 and J usage is TRBJ2-3; D ambiguous. Germline CDR1 MNHEY, CDR2 SMNVEV (reference sequence). The CDR3 contains 15 residues. The V end was cut by 5 bases, the J end by 6 bases, with 18 bases between. CDR3 sequence (DNA): TGTGCCAGCAGTGAGCTCGGCAGCTTGAGGGATACGCAGTATTTT. Translated, it gives CASSELGSLRDTQYF.

This chain joins TRBV5-1 and TRBJ2-3, with 8 nucleotides matching TRBD2. The CDR3 is 15 amino acids. Looked up from germline, CDR1 is SGHRS and CDR2 is YFSETQ. Trimming cost V 2 bases and J 6 bases; bases outside gene matches: 8. This CDR3 reads CASSLAGAGWDTQYF. The CDR3 DNA reads as TGCGCCAGCAGCTTAGCGGGAGCCGGATGGGATACGCAGTATTTT.

V usage is TRBV12-3 or TRBV12-4 and J usage is TRBJ2-2; TRBD1 matches at 10 bases. CDR3 size: 16 residues. V shed 7 bases and J 6 bases; nucleotides not matched to a gene: 11. The chain's CDR3 is CASTNSHGTGAGELFF. As DNA, the CDR3 is TGTGCCAGCACTAATTCGCACGGGACAGGGGCCGGGGAGCTGTTTTTT.

This clonotype has only one observation. This chain links TRBV21-1 with TRBJ2-5; the table's D gene call, TRBD2, was not cross checked with the DNA. TRBV21-1 is classified as a pseudogene. This CDR3 has 14 residues. The CDR3 spells CASNLAGGLETQYF. The CDR3 nucleotides read TGTGCCAGCAATCTAGCGGGAGGACTCGAGACCCAGTACTTC.

In its sample, this clonotype was seen a few times. This CDR3 is CASSLGSEQFF. CDR3 bases: TGTGCCAGCAGCTTGGGGTCGGAGCAGTTCTTC. The chain recombines TRBV5-5 with TRBJ2-1; no reliable D call. The germline V and J ends were trimmed by 0 bases and 10 bases, with 5 bases remaining between them. CDR3 size: 11 residues. The germline gives CDR1 SGHKS, CDR2 YYEKEE (reference sequence). The full variable domain, completed using reference TRBV5-5 and TRBJ2-1, is DAGVTQSPTHLIKTRGQQVTLRCSPISGHKSVSWYQQVLGQGPQFIFQYYEKEERGRGNFPDRFSARQFPNYSSELNVNALLLGDSALYLCASSLGSEQFFGPGTRLTVL.

The rearrangement uses TRBV24-1 and TRBJ2-5; TRBD2 might be the D (5 bases). Germline V lookup: CDR1 KGHDR, CDR2 SFDVKD. Trimming cost V 0 bases and J 5 bases, with 9 bases left between them. The CDR3 is 14 amino acids. The CDR3 loop is CATSDLEGTETQYF. The CDR3 region has the DNA TGTGCCACCAGTGATTTGGAGGGAACGGAGACCCAGTACTTC.

The rearrangement links TRBV7-9 to TRBJ1-3, with a possible D match to TRBD1 (5 bases). Germline CDR1 and CDR2: SEHNR and FQNEAQ (reference sequence). There are 13 residues in the CDR3. Trimming removed 8 bases from V and 1 base from J, with 9 bases in between. Written as DNA, the CDR3 is TGTGCCAGCCTGACAGCTTCTGGAAACACCATATATTTT. Translation gives CASLTASGNTIYF.

This clonotype was seen only a few times. The genes are TRBV6-1 and TRBJ2-2; D is unclear. Trimming took 3 bases from V and 7 from J, leaving 12 bases between them. The germline V gene encodes CDR1 MNHNS and CDR2 SASEGT. The CDR3 has 14 amino acids. The CDR3 protein is CASSDSRLGGELFF. CDR3 nucleotides: TGTGCCAGCAGTGACAGCAGGTTAGGCGGGGAGCTGTTTTTT.

This clonotype was seen a handful of times. V usage is TRBV20-1 and J usage is TRBJ2-1; D is undetermined. Trimming cost V 3 bases and J 9 bases, with 12 bases left between them. Germline assignment: CDR1 DFQATT and CDR2 SNEGSKA (reference sequence). CDR3 length: 12 amino acids. CDR3 DNA: TGCAGTGCTAGTAAAGAGTTCGCTGAGCAGTTCTTC. It codes for CSASKEFAEQFF.

The J gene is TRBJ1-5, the V gene TRBV6-5; D is ambiguous. The CDR3 extends over 15 amino acids. Germline V CDR1 and CDR2: MNHEY, SVGAGI. V was pared by 0 bases and J by 4 bases, with 10 bases between. The CDR3 bases are TGTGCCAGCAGTTACTCGATACAAAGAAATCAGCCCCAGCATTTT. Translating gives CASSYSIQRNQPQHF.

In its sample, this clonotype was seen a few times. J is TRBJ2-1 and V is TRBV4-3; D not certain. The germline CDR1 and CDR2 sequences are LGHNA and YSLEER. The CDR3 has 16 amino acids. Trimming shortened V by 0 bases and J by 10 bases, and 19 bases separated the two germline ends. CDR3 residues: CASSQDFGLGRPEQFF. CDR3 nucleotide sequence: TGCGCCAGCAGCCAAGATTTTGGGCTGGGCAGGCCAGAGCAGTTCTTC.

This chain uses TRBV5-1 with TRBJ2-1, with 15 bases lining up with TRBD2. The trim removed 7 bases at V and 1 base at J, leaving 6 bases unmatched. The CDR3 is made up of 17 amino acids. Germline CDR1 and CDR2: SGHRS and YFSETQ. The CDR3 nucleotides read TGCGCCAGCCGCGGACTAGCGGGAGGGCCGTCCTACAATGAGCAGTTCTTC. It encodes CASRGLAGGPSYNEQFF.

This clonotype has only one observation. The rearrangement joins TRBV25-1 to TRBJ1-3; TRBD1 might be the D (5 bases). Germline CDR1 is MGHDK and CDR2 is SYGVNS. This CDR3 region has 16 residues. Trimming took 1 base from V and 0 from J, leaving 10 bases between them. Written as DNA, the CDR3 is TGTGCCAGCAGTGAATTGGGACCCGACTCTGGAAACACCATATATTTT. As protein: CASSELGPDSGNTIYF.

This clonotype has a handful of counts. V usage is TRBV12-3 or TRBV12-4 and J usage is TRBJ1-5; D might be TRBD1 (6 bases). The CDR3 spans 14 residues. V dropped 4 bases and J dropped 7 bases, with 14 bases sitting between them. The CDR3 DNA reads TGTGCCAGCAGTTATACAGGGCAGGGACAGCCCCAGCATTTT. Translation gives CASSYTGQGQPQHF.

The table lists this clonotype with a few counts. The chain is built from TRBV4-3 and TRBJ1-2; 8 bases agree with TRBD1. The CDR3 extends over 16 amino acids. CDR1 is LGHNA and CDR2 is YSLEER in the germline V gene. The junction had 12 bases not matched to a gene; V was cut back by 3 bases and J by 6 bases. The CDR3 DNA reads as TGCGCCAGCAGCCAGATGGCGGACAGGGAAGCGAATGGCTACACCTTC. Translation: CASSQMADREANGYTF.

This clonotype has only a few counts. The chain recombines TRBV5-8 with TRBJ2-1; TRBD1 agrees at 7 bases. The junction had 9 bases not matched to a gene; V was cut back by 7 bases and J by 5 bases. The germline gives CDR1 SGHTS, CDR2 YDEGEE. The CDR3 is 14 amino acids. The CDR3 nucleotides read TGTGCCAGCCCCCGAGGGGGCCGAAACAATGAGCAGTTCTTC. The encoded protein is CASPRGGRNNEQFF.

The rearrangement uses TRBV30 and TRBJ1-3; D may be TRBD1 (5 bases). The V gene's germline CDR1 is GTSNPN and CDR2 SVGIG (reference sequence). Deletions cut 1 base from V and 0 bases from J, with 13 bases between. The CDR3 sequence is 16 residues long. The CDR3 DNA reads TGTGCCTGGAGTGCCATACAGGAGATCTCTGGAAACACCATATATTTT. This encodes CAWSAIQEISGNTIYF.